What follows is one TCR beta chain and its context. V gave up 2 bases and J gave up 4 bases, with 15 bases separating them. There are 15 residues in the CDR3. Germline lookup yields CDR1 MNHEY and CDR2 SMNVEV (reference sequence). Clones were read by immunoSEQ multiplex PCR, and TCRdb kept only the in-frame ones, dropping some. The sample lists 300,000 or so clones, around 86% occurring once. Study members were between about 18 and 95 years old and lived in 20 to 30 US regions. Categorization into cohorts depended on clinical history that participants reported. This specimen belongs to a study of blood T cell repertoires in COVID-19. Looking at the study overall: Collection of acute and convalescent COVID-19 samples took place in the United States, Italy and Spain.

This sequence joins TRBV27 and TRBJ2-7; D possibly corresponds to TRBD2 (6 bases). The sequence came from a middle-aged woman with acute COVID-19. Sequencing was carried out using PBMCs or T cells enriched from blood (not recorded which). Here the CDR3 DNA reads TGTGCCAGCAGTTTAGGGGCGGGAAGCCAATACGAGCAGTACTTC. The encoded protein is CASSLGAGSQYEQYF.